The 8 T cell receptor beta chains presented below share a single source sample, sequenced in a study of shared T cell receptors in the human thymus (dated by TCRdb to 2020 to 2022). The method behind the library was the immunoSEQ multiplex PCR assay. In TCRdb, the immuneACCESS table is reduced to in-frame sequences with V and J assigned. These tables do not hold every clone; where another copy was compared, an unresolved V gene accounts for under half, and the others remain unexplained. A total of 650,000 to 950,000 clones appear in this sample, roughly 85% of them only once. The top ten clonotypes cover around 0.0099% of the sample. These same records also appear under a second study, on human thymus T cells.

Sequences were obtained from thymocytes. The source is a girl less than two years old with a congenital heart defect. Donor details come from another sample of the same person, matched by shared clones.

The chain recombines TRBV10-1 with TRBJ2-3; 11 positions match TRBD2. The CDR3 runs 15 residues. In germline, CDR1 is WNHNN, CDR2 SYGVQD (reference sequence). After removal of 6 bases from V and 2 bases from J, the junction contained 4 bases not matched to a gene. This chain's CDR3 is CASRDSGGDTDTQYF. The CDR3 bases are TGCGCCAGCAGAGATAGCGGGGGGGACACAGATACGCAGTATTTT.

V gene TRBV7-8 combines with J gene TRBJ1-4; D perhaps matches TRBD1 (5 bases). The V end was cut by 1 base, the J end by 6 bases, with 6 bases between. Germline CDR1 and CDR2: SGHVS and FQNEAQ. The CDR3 has 13 amino acids. Written as DNA, the CDR3 is TGTGCCAGCAGCTTAGAGACAGATGAAAAACTGTTTTTT. Translation gives CASSLETDEKLFF. Full variable domain (outside the CDR3, taken from reference TRBV7-8 and TRBJ1-4): GAGVSQSPRYKVAKRGQDVALRCDPISGHVSLFWYQQALGQGPEFLTYFQNEAQLDKSGLPSDRFFAERPEGSVSTLKIQRTQQEDSAVYLCASSLETDEKLFFGSGTQLSVL.

The V gene is TRBV7-2, the J gene TRBJ2-5; 7 bases fit TRBD2. This CDR3 contains 14 residues. V gave up 5 bases and J gave up 4 bases; unmatched junction bases: 7. Germline CDR1 SGHTA, CDR2 FQGNSA. The CDR3 loop reads CASSPWGGGETQYF. CDR3 in DNA: TGTGCCAGCAGCCCCTGGGGGGGTGGAGAGACCCAGTACTTC.

The chain combines TRBV18 with TRBJ1-2; D is ambiguous. Germline V gene sequence: CDR1 KGHSH, CDR2 LQKENI. This CDR3 spans 14 amino acids. Trimming took 6 bases from V and 3 from J, leaving 14 bases between them. CDR3: CASSGETYDYGYTF. The CDR3 nucleotides are TGTGCCAGCTCCGGGGAGACCTATGACTATGGCTACACCTTC.

V and J are TRBV5-1 and TRBJ2-5, with 7 positions matching TRBD1. Germline V gene data show CDR1 as SGHRS and CDR2 as YFSETQ. Losses at the gene ends were 3 bases for V and 7 bases for J; bases not matched to a gene: 12. CDR3 length: 15 amino acids. As DNA, the CDR3 is TGCGCCAGCAGCTCCGGGACAGCCTTCCATGGGACCCAGTACTTC. Residues: CASSSGTAFHGTQYF.

The chain recombines TRBV5-6 with TRBJ1-3, with 7 bases that match TRBD1. The germline V gene encodes CDR1 SGHDT and CDR2 YYEEEE. The junction had 6 bases not matched to a gene; V was cut back by 4 bases and J by 5 bases. This CDR3 has 14 amino acids. The CDR3 sequence: CASSDRVLRNTIYF. CDR3 nucleotide sequence: TGTGCCAGCAGCGACAGGGTTCTACGAAACACCATATATTTT.

The rearrangement links TRBV7-8 to TRBJ1-1; the D is unclear. The CDR3 covers 13 residues. Germline values: CDR1 SGHVS, CDR2 FQNEAQ. V lost 6 bases, J lost 1 base, and 9 bases lay in between. The CDR3 here is CASSFLRNTEAFF. The CDR3 DNA sequence: TGTGCCAGCAGTTTCCTCAGGAACACTGAAGCTTTCTTT.

The V call is TRBV7-2, the J call TRBJ1-6; 12 bases fit TRBD1. CDR1 SGHTA and CDR2 FQGNSA come from the germline V gene. The CDR3 totals 18 residues. The ends lost 2 bases at V and 6 bases at J; junction bases unmatched: 8. The CDR3 coding sequence is TGTGCCAGCAGCTTAATATCAGGGGACAGGGGGCTTAATTCACCCCTCCACTTT. This codes for CASSLISGDRGLNSPLHF.